This note documents a single T cell receptor (beta chain) sequence. Antigen unknown. These data come from a study of T cells in Graves' hyperthyroidism and ophthalmopathy. General study findings and limits: Progression to ophthalmopathy was predicted a median of about six months early. Most thyroid clonotypes with frequency above 0.001 were detected in blood.

TCR beta CDR3 regions were amplified from RNA. The HTBI primer set drove a first-round RT-PCR of the TCR CDR3. Via MiXCR, TCRdb re-called the multiplex PCR reads, giving one row per CDR3 protein. The table lists hundreds of thousands of distinct CDR3 sequences, 11% to 15% of them singletons. Researchers barred patients who had uncontrolled infection, other autoimmune disease, pregnancy or lactation. Specimen: blood. This TCR was recovered from a woman in her late teens or twenties with Graves' hyperthyroidism.

The CDR3 reads CASSSRTDGNEKLFF. The CDR3 coding sequence is TGTGCCAGCAGCTCCCGAACGGACGGCAATGAAAAACTGTTTTTT. The rearrangement links TRBV11-3 to TRBJ1-4, with D unresolved. This CDR3 is built from 15 residues. The germline V gene encodes CDR1 SGHNT and CDR2 YENEEA. Trimming removed 4 bases at V and 5 bases at J, with 14 bases between.